The rows below give T cell receptor beta chains drawn from one sample of a study of cytomegalovirus exposure and HLA in healthy donors. Using immunoSEQ multiplex PCR, the repertoire was profiled, and TCRdb retains in-frame clones only, with some absent. This table holds about 160,000 clones, roughly 89% found once. Source material: PBMCs. These receptors were taken from a man aged 18 to 35 in good health and CMV-seropositive. The CDR3 runs from the conserved cysteine through the conserved F or W. D genes are given only for firm matches. Some rows mark clone size as missing; the rest say once, few, many or name a class of expanded clone.

j_gene,v_gene,abundance,d_gene,CDR3aa,CDR3nt
TRBJ2-7,TRBV10-3,-,TRBD2,CAISESYSGDYEQYF,TGTGCCATCAGTGAGTCGTACAGCGGGGACTACGAGCAGTACTTC
TRBJ2-4,TRBV7-2,-,TRBD2,CASSLTRLAGAKNIQYF,TGTGCCAGCAGCTTGACCAGACTAGCGGGGGCCAAAAACATTCAGTACTTC
TRBJ2-3,TRBV5-4,-,TRBD1,CASSVNGGQPTDTQYF,TGTGCCAGCAGCGTTAATGGGGGACAGCCCACAGATACGCAGTATTTT
TRBJ2-3,TRBV9,once,TRBD2,CASSVAPKLADLTDTQYF,TGTGCCAGCAGCGTAGCCCCGAAACTAGCGGATTTAACAGATACGCAGTATTTT
TRBJ1-4,TRBV19,-,-,CASSTLTRGNEKLFF,TGTGCCAGTAGTACCCTCACGAGAGGTAATGAAAAACTGTTTTTT
TRBJ2-1,TRBV27,-,TRBD1,CASSPGQNSYNEQFF,TGTGCCAGCAGTCCGGGACAGAACTCCTACAATGAGCAGTTCTTC
TRBJ2-7,TRBV4-1,few,TRBD1,CASSQPGQGVYEQYF,TGCGCCAGCAGCCAACCGGGACAGGGGGTTTACGAGCAGTACTTC
TRBJ2-7,TRBV29-1,once,-,CSGGWGDYEQYF,TGCAGCGGGGGATGGGGAGACTACGAGCAGTACTTC
TRBJ1-3,TRBV6-1,-,TRBD1,CASRRGQGSGNTIYF,TGTGCCAGCAGGAGAGGACAGGGCTCTGGAAACACCATATATTTT
TRBJ2-1,TRBV28,-,TRBD2,CASNLLAGSYNEQFF,TGTGCCAGCAACCTACTAGCGGGCTCCTACAATGAGCAGTTCTTC